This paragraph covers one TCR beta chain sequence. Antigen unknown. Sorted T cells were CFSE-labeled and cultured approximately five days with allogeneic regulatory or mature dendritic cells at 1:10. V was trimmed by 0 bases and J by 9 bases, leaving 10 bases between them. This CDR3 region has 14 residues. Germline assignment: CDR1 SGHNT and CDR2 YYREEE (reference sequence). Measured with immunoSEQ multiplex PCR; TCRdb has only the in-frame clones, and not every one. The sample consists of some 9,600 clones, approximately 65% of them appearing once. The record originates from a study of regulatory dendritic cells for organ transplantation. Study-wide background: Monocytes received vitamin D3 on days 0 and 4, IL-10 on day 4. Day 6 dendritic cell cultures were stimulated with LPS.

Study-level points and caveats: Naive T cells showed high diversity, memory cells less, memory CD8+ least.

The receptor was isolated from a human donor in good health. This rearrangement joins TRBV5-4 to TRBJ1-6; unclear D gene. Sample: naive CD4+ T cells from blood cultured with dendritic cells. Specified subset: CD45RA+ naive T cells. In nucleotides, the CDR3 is TGTGCCAGCAGCTTGGAGGTCTCAGGTTCACCCCTCCACTTT. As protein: CASSLEVSGSPLHF.